Following are 32 T cell receptor beta chains from one sample sequenced in a study of T cell responses to AZD1222 COVID-19 vaccine. Sequencing used immunoSEQ multiplex PCR; TCRdb keeps in-frame clones, though not all of them. The sample includes about 92,000 clones, roughly nine tenths of them seen just once. This specimen consisted of peripheral blood, obtained on day 0 of AZD1222 vaccination. The receptors here all came from an adult in good health.

This chain joins TRBV12-5 and TRBJ2-7, with TRBD1 as a possible D gene (5 bases). Between the trimmed V and J ends, which lost 10 bases and 5 bases, there was a span of 15 bases. Germline lookup yields CDR1 LGHNT and CDR2 FRNRAP. The CDR3 length is 12 residues. This chain's CDR3 is CATQSQGDEQYF. CDR3 nucleotides: TGTGCTACCCAATCGCAGGGCGACGAGCAGTACTTC.

The V call is TRBV2, the J call TRBJ1-5, with D possibly matching TRBD1 (6 bases). V shed 4 bases and J shed 4 bases, with 11 bases lying between them. CDR1 and CDR2 from the germline V gene are SNHLY and FYNNEI. This CDR3 spans 14 amino acids. This CDR3 reads CASSAIGQNQPQHF. For the CDR3, the DNA is TGTGCCAGCAGTGCAATCGGACAGAATCAGCCCCAGCATTTT.

The V gene is TRBV9, the J gene TRBJ2-5, with 11 bases matching TRBD1. This CDR3 region has 15 residues. Germline CDR1 reads SGDLS; CDR2 reads YYNGEE. V shed 3 bases, J shed 3 bases, and the junction held 4 bases outside the gene matches. The DNA of the CDR3 is TGTGCCAGCAGCGCTTGGACAGGGGGCAAAGAGACCCAGTACTTC. Translating it yields CASSAWTGGKETQYF.

The chain couples TRBV29-1 to TRBJ1-3, with no clear D. Germline V gene data show CDR1 as SQVTM and CDR2 as ANQGSEA. Trimming removed 7 bases from V and 1 base from J, with 11 bases in between. This CDR3 has 13 residues. CDR3 sequence (DNA): TGCAGCGCATCAGGCCAATCTGGAAACACCATATATTTT. Its translation is CSASGQSGNTIYF.

A single count supports this clone. The chain links TRBV28 to TRBJ1-5, with TRBD1 identical over 10 bases. Germline V lookup: CDR1 MDHEN, CDR2 SYDVKM. J gave up 5 bases and V 6 bases, and 4 bases lay outside the gene matches. The CDR3 runs to 14 residues. The CDR3 DNA reads TGTGCCAGCAGGCCCGGGACAGGGGATCAGCCCCAGCATTTT. This sequence encodes CASRPGTGDQPQHF.

The chain's CDR3 is CASSQVWGTPNEQFF. DNA of the CDR3: TGTGCCAGCAGCCAAGTCTGGGGGACGCCTAATGAGCAGTTCTTC. The chain joins TRBV3-1 (or the pseudogene TRBV3-2) to TRBJ2-1; either TRBD1 or TRBD2 may supply D (5 bases each). Deletions cut 1 base from V and 7 bases from J, with 14 bases between. Looked up from germline, CDR1 is LGHDT and CDR2 is YNNKEL (reference sequence). This CDR3 has 15 residues.

The chain recombines TRBV7-2 with TRBJ1-2, with TRBD1 matching 9 bases. The CDR3 has 13 residues. Germline V gene lookup returns CDR1 SGHTA and CDR2 FQGNSA. J lost 8 bases, V lost 5 bases, and 6 bases had no gene match. The CDR3, as DNA: TGTGCCAGCAGCCCGAGGACAGGGGAAGGCTACACCTTC. It specifies CASSPRTGEGYTF.

The rearrangement joins TRBV12-3 or TRBV12-4 to TRBJ1-1, with a weak D call TRBD1 (5 bases). This CDR3 comprises 13 residues. Trimming removed 7 bases from V and 3 bases from J, with 12 bases in between. The CDR3 nucleotides read TGTGCCAGCACCACCGACAGCCACACTGAAGCTTTCTTT. This encodes CASTTDSHTEAFF.

The rearrangement joins TRBV15 to TRBJ1-6; D is perhaps TRBD1 (6 bases). The CDR3 contains 14 residues. CDR1 LNHNV and CDR2 YYDKDF come from the germline V gene (reference sequence). V lost 2 bases and J 9 bases, leaving 11 bases between the germline ends. CDR3 protein: CATSRRQARSPLHF. As DNA, the CDR3 is TGTGCCACCAGCAGAAGACAGGCTCGTTCACCCCTCCACTTT.

The chain uses TRBV19 and TRBJ2-5, with D possibly matching TRBD1 (7 bases). The CDR3 has 16 amino acids. Germline CDR1 is LNHDA and CDR2 is SQIVND (reference sequence). The germline V and J ends were trimmed by 5 bases and 2 bases, with 18 bases remaining between them. The CDR3 protein is CASSPRTGGTQETQYF. The CDR3 region has the DNA TGTGCCAGTAGTCCCCGGACAGGAGGGACTCAAGAGACCCAGTACTTC.

The genes are TRBV11-3 and TRBJ2-1; D possibly corresponds to TRBD1 (6 bases). The CDR3 loop spans 18 amino acids. Between the trimmed V and J ends, which lost 2 bases and 0 bases, there was a span of 17 bases. Looked up from germline, CDR1 is SGHNT and CDR2 is YENEEA. CDR3 loop: CASSLRRGGRSSYNEQFF. As DNA, the CDR3 is TGTGCCAGCAGCTTAAGAAGAGGGGGTCGGAGCTCCTACAATGAGCAGTTCTTC.

In its sample, this clone was seen once. CDR3 DNA: TGTGCCAGCAGCTTCCCAGGGGGGGCGACATACAATGAGCAGTTCTTC. Its translation is CASSFPGGATYNEQFF. The genes are TRBV7-2 and TRBJ2-1; D tentatively fits TRBD1 or TRBD2 (7 bases each). This CDR3 is built from 16 residues. Trimming removed 3 bases from V and 4 bases from J, with 16 bases in between. Germline CDR1 reads SGHTA; CDR2 reads FQGNSA. The full variable domain, its missing parts supplied by reference TRBV7-2 and TRBJ2-1, is GAGVSQSPSNKVTEKGKDVELRCDPISGHTALYWYRQSLGQGLEFLIYFQGNSAPDKSGLPSDRFSAERTGGSVSTLTIQRTQQEDSAVYLCASSFPGGATYNEQFFGPGTRLTVL.

CDR3 bases: TGTGCCAGCAGTCCCCGCGCTAGCGGAAAGAACAATGAGCAGTTCTTC. This gives the protein CASSPRASGKNNEQFF. This rearrangement joins TRBV28 to TRBJ2-1; 7 bases align to TRBD2. The CDR3 has 16 residues. V was clipped by 5 bases and J by 5 bases; unmatched bases: 12. CDR1 is MDHEN, CDR2 SYDVKM, per germline.

This clone occurred a few times. V and J are TRBV3-1 (or the pseudogene TRBV3-2) and TRBJ2-4, with D possibly called TRBD1 or TRBD2 (5 bases each). Germline V gene data show CDR1 as LGHDT and CDR2 as YNNKEL (reference sequence). The CDR3 spans 13 residues. V lost 4 bases to trimming and J lost 6 bases, with 10 bases between them. CDR3 region: CASSPPGRNIQYF. The CDR3 DNA sequence: TGTGCCAGCAGCCCCCCAGGGAGAAACATTCAGTACTTC.

The V call is TRBV9, the J call TRBJ2-1; 12 bases agree with TRBD1. Unmatched junction bases numbered 8, after V lost 0 bases and J lost 1 base. This CDR3 contains 19 residues. CDR1 is SGDLS, CDR2 YYNGEE, per germline. CDR3 nucleotides: TGTGCCAGCAGCGTAGGAGGGGACAGGGGGCGCCGGTCCTACAATGAGCAGTTCTTC. It is translated as CASSVGGDRGRRSYNEQFF.

The J gene is TRBJ2-3, the V gene TRBV5-3; D perhaps matches TRBD2 (5 bases). TRBV5-3 belongs to the ORF category, with a function that is uncertain. The CDR3 runs 11 residues. Trimming took 4 bases from V and 6 from J, leaving 6 bases between them. The chain's CDR3 is CARSAGDTQYF. The CDR3 region has the DNA TGTGCCAGAAGCGCGGGCGATACGCAGTATTTT.

This clone was counted once. The rearrangement uses TRBV7-3 and TRBJ1-2; D gene unclear. The CDR3 sequence is 13 residues long. The V and J ends lost 0 bases and 6 bases respectively, with 8 bases between them. The germline CDR1 and CDR2 sequences are SGHTA and FQGTGA. CDR3 DNA sequence: TGTGCCAGCAGCTTAACGGCAGGAGATGGCTACACCTTC. Translated: CASSLTAGDGYTF.

Of note for this clone: At the DNA level, this CDR3 is encoded by other sequences in the same sample as well. The chain is built from TRBV6-5 and TRBJ1-3, with TRBD1 as a possible D gene (6 bases). CDR1 is MNHEY, CDR2 SVGAGI, per germline. V was pared by 6 bases and J by 0 bases, with 9 bases between. The CDR3 sequence is 14 residues long. The chain's CDR3 is CASRTGISGNTIYF. The CDR3 nucleotides read TGTGCCAGCAGAACAGGGATCTCTGGAAACACCATATATTTT.

CDR3 protein: CASSLGATRGDEQYF. Written as DNA, the CDR3 is TGTGCCAGCAGCTTAGGGGCTACAAGGGGTGACGAGCAGTACTTC. The gene calls are TRBV7-2 and TRBJ2-7; the D gene is possibly TRBD1 (5 bases). The length of the CDR3 is 15 residues. CDR1 is SGHTA and CDR2 is FQGNSA in the germline V gene. The V end was cut by 1 base, the J end by 5 bases, with 15 bases between.

J is TRBJ1-4 and V is TRBV5-1; no clear D. V was shortened by 4 bases and J by 0 bases, with 7 bases between the two germline ends. Per germline, CDR1 SGHRS and CDR2 YFSETQ. This CDR3 comprises 14 residues. CDR3 DNA sequence: TGCGCCAGCAGCCTAGGAGCAACTAATGAAAAACTGTTTTTT. Protein product: CASSLGATNEKLFF.

This clone came up a few times. J is TRBJ1-4 and V is TRBV3-1 (or the pseudogene TRBV3-2), with D maybe TRBD1 (5 bases). The CDR3 extends over 18 amino acids. Trimming stripped 0 bases from V and 8 bases from J, with 22 bases between. CDR1 is LGHDT, CDR2 YNNKEL, per germline (reference sequence). The CDR3 bases are TGTGCCAGCAGCCAAGATCCTAGAAGGACACAAGAACAAGAAAAACTGTTTTTT. Protein product: CASSQDPRRTQEQEKLFF.

This chain's CDR3 is CASSPGQGKLGNEKLFF. CDR3 nucleotides: TGTGCCAGCTCCCCGGGACAGGGGAAATTGGGTAATGAAAAACTGTTTTTT. The genes are TRBV18 and TRBJ1-4; 10 bases agree with TRBD1. Unmatched junction bases numbered 11, after V lost 6 bases and J lost 4 bases. Germline V CDR1 and CDR2: KGHSH, LQKENI. The CDR3 extends over 17 amino acids.

The chain joins TRBV11-2 to TRBJ1-1, with 7 bases identical to TRBD1. The length of the CDR3 is 14 residues. The V segment lost 5 bases and the J segment 0 bases; nucleotides outside the gene matches: 3. Per the germline V gene, CDR1 is SGHAT and CDR2 is FQNNGV. CDR3 sequence: CASSRGTVNTEAFF. The CDR3 DNA follows: TGTGCCAGCAGCCGCGGGACAGTGAACACTGAAGCTTTCTTT. Full variable domain (outside the CDR3, taken from reference TRBV11-2 and TRBJ1-1): EAGVAQSPRYKIIEKRQSVAFWCNPISGHATLYWYQQILGQGPKLLIQFQNNGVVDDSQLPKDRFSAERLKGVDSTLKIQPAKLEDSAVYLCASSRGTVNTEAFFGQGTRLTVV.

This chain joins TRBV7-2 and TRBJ2-5; D is perhaps TRBD1 or TRBD2 (6 bases each). The V end lost 4 bases, the J end lost 5 bases, and 14 bases lay between the germline ends. Germline lookup yields CDR1 SGHTA and CDR2 FQGNSA. This CDR3 has 14 amino acids. CDR3 in amino acids: CASSSSRGRETQYF. The CDR3, as DNA: TGTGCCAGCAGCTCTAGTCGGGGGCGGGAGACCCAGTACTTC.

The CDR3 region has the DNA TGTGCCAGCAGCCTGGGGACAGCCCGGCGCTATGGCTACACCTTC. Translating it yields CASSLGTARRYGYTF. J is TRBJ1-2 and V is TRBV5-4, with 7 bases lining up with TRBD1. From germline, CDR1 is SGHNT and CDR2 YYREEE (reference sequence). V was clipped by 4 bases and J by 4 bases; unmatched bases: 10. The CDR3 runs 15 residues. The variable domain in full, completed from reference TRBV5-4 and TRBJ1-2, reads ETGVTQSPTHLIKTRGQQVTLRCSSQSGHNTVSWYQQALGQGPQFIFQYYREEENGRGNFPPRFSGLQFPNYSSELNVNALELDDSALYLCASSLGTARRYGYTFGSGTRLTVV.

The chain carries TRBV7-8 and TRBJ1-1, with D possibly TRBD1 on 5 matching bases. The CDR3 covers 16 residues. V lost 0 bases and J lost 0, with 11 bases in between. CDR1 and CDR2 (germline): SGHVS, FQNEAQ. The CDR3 protein is CASSLAGDLMNTEAFF. CDR3 bases: TGTGCCAGCAGCTTAGCAGGGGATTTAATGAACACTGAAGCTTTCTTT.

CDR3 nucleotide sequence: TGTGCCAGTAGGGGGACAGGGGTAAACGAGCAGTACTTC. Its translation: CASRGTGVNEQYF. This chain links TRBV19 with TRBJ2-7; 10 positions match TRBD1. In germline, CDR1 is LNHDA, CDR2 SQIVND (reference sequence). This CDR3 spans 13 amino acids. The ends lost 6 bases at V and 5 bases at J; junction bases unmatched: 4.

V is TRBV5-6 and J is TRBJ1-6; no reliable D call. V dropped 4 bases and J dropped 2 bases, with 16 bases sitting between them. The CDR3 sequence is 17 residues long. Germline loops: CDR1 SGHDT, CDR2 YYEEEE. CDR3 nucleotides: TGTGCCAGCAGCCGCTCCAGGACTCAGGCCTATAATTCACCCCTCCACTTT. Amino acid sequence: CASSRSRTQAYNSPLHF.

The chain has TRBV7-3 and TRBJ2-1; the D gene could be TRBD1 or TRBD2 (5 bases each). Germline CDR1 reads SGHTA; CDR2 reads FQGTGA. This CDR3 is 13 amino acids long. V gave up 4 bases and J gave up 6 bases, with 10 bases separating them. This CDR3 reads CASSSGRRNEQFF. The CDR3 coding sequence is TGTGCCAGCAGCTCGGGACGCCGCAATGAGCAGTTCTTC.

The J gene is TRBJ2-5, the V gene TRBV24-1; D may be TRBD2 (7 bases). The germline V and J ends were trimmed by 5 bases and 5 bases, with 11 bases remaining between them. The CDR3 length is 13 residues. The germline gives CDR1 KGHDR, CDR2 SFDVKD. CDR3 region: CATSGGGAETQYF. The CDR3 DNA follows: TGTGCCACCAGTGGGGGGGGCGCGGAGACCCAGTACTTC.

CDR3 loop: CASSPQAFSSSYEQYF. CDR3 DNA: TGTGCCAGCAGCCCCCAGGCGTTTAGCTCGTCCTACGAGCAGTACTTC. J is TRBJ2-7 and V is TRBV5-4; D remains unclear. Looked up from germline, CDR1 is SGHNT and CDR2 is YYREEE (reference sequence). Trimming pared 4 bases from V and 1 base from J, leaving 18 bases between. This CDR3 spans 16 amino acids.

The chain combines TRBV5-1 with TRBJ2-1, with no clear D. From germline, CDR1 is SGHRS and CDR2 YFSETQ. The CDR3 is 15 residues long. With 2 bases removed from V and 1 base from J, the gap between germline ends came to 10 bases. In DNA form, the CDR3 reads TGCGCCAGCAGCTTCTCTCCAAATTCCTACAATGAGCAGTTCTTC. Encoded protein: CASSFSPNSYNEQFF.